Listed here is a single TCR beta chain. Its antigen remains unidentified. No base-level quality is on record; no much larger clone is a single base apart. Collaborating institutions collected whole blood in K2EDTA tubes following their own protocols. For TCRbeta analysis, collaborator samples were shipped as frozen whole blood, as isolated PBMCs, or as DNA extracted from either sample type. The sample is drawn from a study of blood T cell repertoires in COVID-19 (dated by TCRdb to about 2020). Some background on the complete study: The collaborator samples originated in the United States, Italy and Spain and spanned the acute and convalescent phases of COVID-19. The material from the prospective study consisted of cDNA or gDNA derived from T cells, B-cell-depleted T cells, or PBMCs. Deeply sampled blood TCRbeta repertoires from subjects exposed to, actively infected with, or recovered from COVID-19 were included in the dataset. A freely available public database, intended as a resource for researchers studying the immune response to SARS-CoV-2, is where the repertoires were released. The samples were drawn from the first 160 participants of the ongoing ImmuneRACE study and from 1,254 subjects provided by 6 global collaborators. Sample metadata almost always included a de-identified subject ID, COVID-19 status, age in years and sex. Where HLA class I and class II types were available, the types were taken from metadata supplied by the sample provider, not from assay-based typing. Beyond this particular receptor, the publication reports: How much clinical and demographic metadata was included differed by source and by participant, and the metadata was provided uncurated.

TCRbeta CDR3 regions were amplified from genomic DNA using the immunoSEQ Assay, a bias-controlled multiplex PCR. Per the authors' processing: Nucleated cell counts per sample were estimated from amplification of reference gene primers within the assay. To quantify the absolute abundance of each unique TCRbeta CDR3 rearrangement, sequence reads were collapsed and filtered. For each sample, productive Simpson clonality was calculated as the square root of Simpson's diversity index across productive rearrangements. Drawn from immuneACCESS, this table holds only the in-frame rearrangements with V and J called that TCRdb kept. Clones are partly lost; checked studies trace under half to an unresolved V gene and leave the rest unexplained. V, J and clone size reflect that table, while D and trimming were determined from the DNA. Counted in this sample were more than 100,000 clones; about 86% of them appeared once. The ten largest account for about 0.9% of the sample.

The receptor comes from a woman between 45 and 60 years old with active or convalescent COVID-19. The sample comprised peripheral blood.

The CDR3 has the sequence CASSQGLAGESPYEQYF. The base sequence is TGTGCCAGCAGCCAGGGACTAGCGGGAGAATCGCCTTACGAGCAGTACTTC. The chain joins TRBV14 to TRBJ2-7; 14 of the junction bases match TRBD2. The germline V and J ends show losses of 3 bases and 4 bases respectively, and no gene match explains 8 bases of the junction. Measured from the cysteine to the phenylalanine, the CDR3 is 17 residues long. Only the CDR3 DNA stays, 51 bases, in frame from base 1. The CDR1 and CDR2 encoded by the germline V gene are SGHDN and FVKESK.